The T cell receptor beta chain described here comes from a study of shared clonotypes between healthy human individuals (dated by TCRdb to between 2020 and 2021). Turning to the overall study: The cohort included three men and a couple of women between 18 and 49 years of age. For each donor, CD4 naive and CD4 memory were each run on three plates, CD8 naive on two plates, and CD8 memory on one plate. To estimate repertoire size and how much clonotype sharing occurs between individuals, the study deeply sequenced the blood TCR repertoires of five healthy adults. To increase sequencing depth and limit assay-specific biases, different laboratories used diverse techniques to prepare libraries and sequence TCR repertoires. Leukapheresis yielded between about 0.94 and 10 billion PBMCs per donor.

The paper's findings and limits, for the study overall: Because the study included a small number of donors, the genetic and exposure-history diversity represented was limited. Clonotypes shared by all four sorted-subset donors showed higher generation probabilities than non-shared clonotypes. Sampling was restricted to blood, and TCR repertoires in tissue are likely to differ from TCR repertoires in blood. Incomplete sequencing was indicated by rarefaction of sorted-subset datasets, despite the large sequencing depth. Pairwise subsampling led to the expectation that sequencing depth would affect the degree of clonotype sharing among donors. Naive subsets generally had larger estimated clonotype richness than memory subsets. Sharing across a few donors was observed for about 5% of naive CD4, 3% to 4% of naive CD8, 2% to 2.5% of memory CD4, and roughly 0.4% of memory CD8 clonotypes.

Using the deep immunoSEQ assay, TCR CDR3 regions were amplified from genomic DNA by multiplex PCR. Genomic DNA extracted from each cell subset was distributed evenly over all wells of several immunoSEQ 96-well plates, and each plate served as one replicate. For sorted subsets, each replicate PCR was loaded with around 200 ng genomic DNA, equivalent to about 33,000 T cell genomes. The purified libraries were quantified using a Qubit 3.0 fluorometer, sized with a Bioanalyzer 2100, and then quantified again using the KAPA Library Quantification kit. Every immunoSEQ 96-well plate was sequenced on a dedicated single-read 150-cycle Illumina NextSeq 550 flow cell. Under the source paper's analysis protocol: The immunoSEQ output contained only junctional sequences without quality scores, so filtering could not match that applied to full-length reads. To assign V/J genes and CDR3, sequences were annotated against IMGT germline references using PyIR, a Python wrapper for IgBLAST v1.9. Reads were removed for weak V/J assignments (E-value above 1e-6), missing CDR3, stop codons, out-of-frame junctions, or ambiguous translated residues. A V3J clonotype was defined by an identical inferred V gene, J gene, and CDR3 amino acid sequence. To compute the percentage overlap between repertoires, the number of shared unique clonotypes was divided by the size of the smaller repertoire. Three approaches were used to assess repertoire richness: RTK rarefaction, the Chao1 estimator, and Recon v2.1 estimates of unobserved clonotypes. For all TCRbeta clonotypes obtained by the gDNA method from several donors, generation probabilities were computed with OLGA. Not all clones reach the TCRdb copy of this immuneACCESS table, which keeps in-frame sequences only. Checked studies attribute under half of the gap to unresolved V genes and leave the rest unexplained. The V and J calls and clone size were taken over from that table, and D and trimming were inferred from the DNA. This sample is represented by about 1,800,000 clones; around 96% of them were singletons. Around 1.2% of the sample rests with the top ten.

CD8 naive samples were obtained by positive selection for CCR7 among CD45RO-negative cells, yielding a CD45RA+CCR7+ population from which TemRA cells were excluded. The donors were healthy, HIV-negative adults with no recently reported acute infections or vaccinations. Every donor was a Caucasian adult residing in Nashville, Tennessee, USA. Blood was obtained by leukapheresis, after which PBMCs were separated by Ficoll-Histopaque density gradient centrifugation and cryopreserved in liquid nitrogen vapor phase. Analytical flow cytometry was used to check the purity and quantity of each magnetically sorted T cell population. Genomic DNA was isolated from every sorted fraction and measured by UV absorbance on a Nanodrop 2000c. Note on this clone: There is no known antigen for this receptor. No base qualities exist here, and no much larger clone lies one base off it.

Sequenced: naive CD8+ T cells sorted from blood. The sample's cell subset or site, from its label and the paper: CD45RA+CCR7+. This TCR was recovered from a man aged 18-30 years in good health.

Read as DNA, the sequence is TGTGCCAGCACGGGGGTTGGGCACTATGGCTACACCTTC. Translated, this gives CASTGVGHYGYTF. This chain joins TRBV27 to TRBJ1-2; a tentative D match to TRBD1 spans 5 bases. CDR1 is given as MNHEY and CDR2 as SMNVEV, both from the germline V gene (reference sequence). Between the V and J ends, shortened by 7 bases and 3 bases respectively, the junction contains 12 bases. The CDR3 goes from the cysteine to the phenylalanine over 13 residues. The kept DNA is CDR3 alone, 39 bases in frame from the first base.